One T cell receptor beta chain is described in this entry. The source of the sample is a study of blood T cell repertoires in COVID-19. Across the study: The analysed material was cDNA or gDNA that came from T cells, B-cell-depleted T cells, or PBMCs.

Seattle cases were enrolled at active infection and followed longitudinally. Repertoires were generated with immunoSEQ multiplex PCR, while TCRdb's copy carries only in-frame clones and drops some. Of more than 200,000 clones listed, approximately 89% are singletons. CDR3 length equals 16 residues. V lost 2 bases to trimming and J lost 2 bases; unmatched junction nucleotides: 8. Germline V gene sequence: CDR1 MNHEY, CDR2 SVGEGT. Material for sequencing was peripheral blood. This receptor was obtained from a woman between 25 and 40 years old with COVID-19, enrolled during active disease. The chain recombines TRBV6-2 or TRBV6-3 with TRBJ2-7; TRBD1 matches 8 bases. DNA of the CDR3: TGTGCCAGCAGTTACAGAGGGACAGGTATTACCTACGAGCAGTACTTC. Amino acid sequence: CASSYRGTGITYEQYF.